A single sample gave rise to the 30 T cell receptor beta chains below, sequenced in a study of early T cells in non-severe SARS-CoV-2 infection. TCRdb reprocessed the 5' RACE reads via MiXCR and lists one record per CDR3 protein. Of about 77,000 distinct CDR3 sequences detected, over 4% appear once; the ten largest clones hold under 7.5%. This material consisted of whole blood, taken at baseline. The receptors come from an adult who was a healthcare worker with PCR-confirmed SARS-CoV-2 infection or an uninfected control (not recorded which).

The rearrangement joins TRBV20-1 to TRBJ2-1; 8 bases agree with TRBD2. V was clipped by 6 bases and J by 2 bases; unmatched bases: 9. CDR3 length equals 15 residues. Germline lookup yields CDR1 DFQATT and CDR2 SNEGSKA (reference sequence). CDR3 in DNA: TGCAGTGCGCCCGTAAGCGGGAGAGCCTACAATGAGCAGTTCTTC. Translation gives CSAPVSGRAYNEQFF.

This clonotype has only a few counts. The gene calls are TRBV12-2 and TRBJ2-1. TRBV12-2 is a listed pseudogene. The CDR3 is 14 residues long. CDR3 amino acids: CASLRGTSYNEQFF. The CDR3, as DNA: TGTGCAAGTCTTCGCGGGACCTCCTACAATGAGCAGTTCTTC.

The rearrangement links TRBV6-5 to TRBJ1-2, with 8 bases fitting TRBD1. The CDR3 has 17 amino acids. The germline gives CDR1 MNHEY, CDR2 SVGAGI. J lost 3 bases, V lost 3 bases, and 12 bases had no gene match. The CDR3, as DNA: TGTGCCAGCAGTTATCGACAGGGGAGTTCAAAAGACTATGGCTACACCTTC. It specifies CASSYRQGSSKDYGYTF.

This clonotype was recorded at least ten times. The J gene is TRBJ2-1, the V gene TRBV5-8; the match to TRBD1 covers 8 bases. The V segment lost 4 bases and the J segment 5 bases; nucleotides outside the gene matches: 8. The CDR3 spans 15 residues. CDR1 SGHTS and CDR2 YDEGEE come from the germline V gene. CDR3 DNA sequence: TGTGCCAGCAGCGTATATGGGACAGGACACAATGAGCAGTTCTTC. Residues: CASSVYGTGHNEQFF.

With respect to this clonotype: This may be a read error, as it is one base from a much larger clone. V usage is TRBV7-6 and J usage is TRBJ2-7; D call uncertain. Trimming pared 2 bases from V and 2 bases from J, leaving 7 bases between. Germline lookup yields CDR1 SGHVS and CDR2 FNYEAQ. This CDR3 contains 13 residues. The DNA for the CDR3 is TGTGCCAGCAGCTTAATGGGCACCTACGAGCAGTACTTC. Residues: CASSLMGTYEQYF.

The V and J genes are TRBV7-2 and TRBJ2-2; 9 bases are shared with TRBD1. Unmatched junction bases numbered 3, after V lost 4 bases and J lost 6 bases. The germline gives CDR1 SGHTA, CDR2 FQGNSA. This CDR3 has 14 amino acids. The CDR3 spells CASSSRTGAGELFF. The CDR3 coding sequence is TGTGCCAGCAGCTCGCGGACAGGGGCCGGGGAGCTGTTTTTT.

This clonotype was observed a handful of times. The chain uses TRBV28 and TRBJ1-6; D is ambiguous. The V end was cut by 8 bases, the J end by 7 bases, with 12 bases between. CDR1 is MDHEN and CDR2 is SYDVKM in the germline V gene. There are 13 residues in the CDR3. CDR3 loop: CASLRTGNSPLHF. In DNA form, the CDR3 reads TGTGCCAGCCTCCGGACTGGCAATTCACCCCTCCACTTT. The entire variable domain, with the rest obtained from reference TRBV28 and TRBJ1-6, is as follows: DVKVTQSSRYLVKRTGEKVFLECVQDMDHENMFWYRQDPGLGLRLIYFSYDVKMKEKGDIPEGYSVSREKKERFSLILESASTNQTSMYLCASLRTGNSPLHFGNGTRLTVT.

The rearrangement joins TRBV19 to TRBJ2-3; D unresolved. Trimming cost V 5 bases and J 1 base, with 13 bases left between them. The CDR3 loop spans 15 amino acids. Germline CDR1 reads LNHDA; CDR2 reads SQIVND (reference sequence). CDR3 amino acids: CASSYLPSGTDTQYF. The CDR3 bases are TGTGCCAGTAGTTACCTTCCGTCGGGCACAGATACGCAGTATTTT.

The chain has TRBV7-8 and TRBJ1-3; the D gene is possibly TRBD1 (6 bases). From germline, CDR1 is SGHVS and CDR2 FQNEAQ. Trimming stripped 5 bases from V and 0 bases from J, with 14 bases between. This CDR3 is 16 amino acids long. In nucleotides, the CDR3 is TGTGCCAGCAGCCCTCGACAGGTACACTCTGGAAACACCATATATTTT. It codes for CASSPRQVHSGNTIYF. The variable domain in full, with the rest retrieved from reference TRBV7-8 and TRBJ1-3, is GAGVSQSPRYKVAKRGQDVALRCDPISGHVSLFWYQQALGQGPEFLTYFQNEAQLDKSGLPSDRFFAERPEGSVSTLKIQRTQQEDSAVYLCASSPRQVHSGNTIYFGEGSWLTVV.

The chain joins TRBV15 to TRBJ2-5, with D possibly being TRBD1 (6 bases). The CDR3 sequence is 15 residues long. The V and J ends lost 0 bases and 5 bases respectively, with 13 bases between them. Germline lookup yields CDR1 LNHNV and CDR2 YYDKDF (reference sequence). The CDR3 loop reads CATSRDAGVGETQYF. As DNA, the CDR3 is TGTGCCACCAGCAGAGATGCAGGGGTGGGCGAGACCCAGTACTTC.

This clonotype was observed many times. The chain uses TRBV10-1 and TRBJ1-5, with D perhaps TRBD1 (5 bases). Germline-derived CDR1 and CDR2 are WNHNN and SYGVQD (reference sequence). V gave up 0 bases and J gave up 2 bases, with 5 bases separating them. The CDR3 contains 14 residues. CDR3: CASSESRGNQPQHF. CDR3 nucleotides: TGCGCCAGCAGTGAGTCCAGGGGCAATCAGCCCCAGCATTTT.

This clonotype was recorded at least ten times. The chain recombines TRBV29-1 with TRBJ2-1; 8 bases are a match to TRBD1. Germline CDR1 and CDR2: SQVTM and ANQGSEA. The CDR3 runs to 12 residues. The CDR3: CRGRGQGNEQFF. CDR3 sequence (DNA): TGCAGGGGCCGCGGACAGGGTAATGAGCAGTTCTTC.

The rearrangement uses TRBV4-2 and TRBJ1-2; possibly TRBD1 for D (5 bases). V dropped 7 bases and J dropped 4 bases, with 16 bases sitting between them. Germline V gives CDR1 LGHNA, CDR2 YNFKEQ. This CDR3 has 14 residues. CDR3 sequence (DNA): TGTGCCAGCAACCTCCAGGGATCCCCCTATGGCTACACCTTC. This gives the protein CASNLQGSPYGYTF.

There are a few counts of this clonotype. The chain uses TRBV2 and TRBJ2-1; 8 nucleotides agree with TRBD2. V lost 6 bases to trimming and J lost 0 bases; unmatched junction nucleotides: 7. Germline V gives CDR1 SNHLY, CDR2 FYNNEI. CDR3 size: 16 residues. The CDR3 loop is CASSATLAGSYNEQFF. The CDR3 DNA sequence: TGTGCCAGCAGCGCTACTCTAGCGGGCTCCTACAATGAGCAGTTCTTC.

J is TRBJ1-5 and V is TRBV28; 7 bases line up with TRBD1. V shed 5 bases, J shed 5 bases, and the junction held 9 bases outside the gene matches. This CDR3 contains 15 residues. The germline V gene has CDR1 MDHEN and CDR2 SYDVKM. DNA of the CDR3: TGTGCCAGCAGTCCCCTCGGGACAGTTTATCAGCCCCAGCATTTT. Its translation: CASSPLGTVYQPQHF. The whole variable domain, filled in from reference TRBV28 and TRBJ1-5, reads DVKVTQSSRYLVKRTGEKVFLECVQDMDHENMFWYRQDPGLGLRLIYFSYDVKMKEKGDIPEGYSVSREKKERFSLILESASTNQTSMYLCASSPLGTVYQPQHFGDGTRLSIL.

The rearrangement joins TRBV20-1 to TRBJ1-1; D is possibly TRBD1 (6 bases). This CDR3 contains 15 residues. The V gene lost 0 bases and the J gene lost 6 bases, with 17 bases spanning the gap. The germline CDR1 and CDR2 sequences are DFQATT and SNEGSKA (reference sequence). The CDR3 region has the DNA TGCAGTGCTAGAGATGGGGGGGCTTGGATTCCTGAAGCTTTCTTT. Translation gives CSARDGGAWIPEAFF.

This clonotype was detected ten times or more. V and J are TRBV6-5 and TRBJ2-7, with TRBD1 identical over 8 bases. V was pared by 8 bases and J by 5 bases, with 8 bases of the junction left unmatched. This CDR3 region has 13 residues. The germline gives CDR1 MNHEY, CDR2 SVGAGI. The CDR3 nucleotides read TGTGCCAGCGGCCTCAGGGGGCGGGACGAGCAGTACTTC. Protein product: CASGLRGRDEQYF.

V and J are TRBV24-1 and TRBJ2-1; tentative D call: TRBD2 (5 bases). CDR3 size: 14 residues. The V end lost 5 bases, the J end lost 7 bases, and 14 bases lay between the germline ends. Germline CDR1 is KGHDR and CDR2 is SFDVKD. The CDR3 DNA reads as TGTGCCACCAGTGCAGGACTCGAAAGGAATGAGCAGTTCTTC. Amino acids: CATSAGLERNEQFF.

This clonotype showed up many times. The chain employs TRBV12-3 or TRBV12-4 and TRBJ2-7; a weak D match, TRBD1 (6 bases). This CDR3 is built from 15 residues. V was pared by 2 bases and J by 2 bases, with 13 bases between. The CDR3 DNA reads as TGTGCCAGCAGTTTATTTTCGCCAGGGGCCTACGAGCAGTACTTC. Protein product: CASSLFSPGAYEQYF.

CDR3 region: CASSLIQTGRGNYEQYF. CDR3 DNA: TGTGCCAGCAGTCTAATTCAAACGGGGCGGGGAAACTACGAGCAGTACTTC. The V gene is TRBV28, the J gene TRBJ2-7; D might be TRBD2 (6 bases). Germline V gene sequence: CDR1 MDHEN, CDR2 SYDVKM. The CDR3 totals 17 residues. Trimming pared 5 bases from V and 3 bases from J, leaving 23 bases between.

The chain has TRBV5-6 and TRBJ2-7, with D unresolved. V was shortened by 0 bases and J by 6 bases, with 13 bases between the two germline ends. CDR1 is SGHDT and CDR2 is YYEEEE in the germline V gene. The CDR3 totals 14 residues. The CDR3 sequence: CASSLGLDSFEQYF. DNA of the CDR3: TGTGCCAGCAGCTTGGGCCTAGATAGTTTCGAGCAGTACTTC.

The V call is TRBV27, the J call TRBJ2-3, with D possibly being TRBD1 or TRBD2 (5 bases each). The CDR3 covers 14 residues. The germline CDR1 and CDR2 sequences are MNHEY and SMNVEV (reference sequence). V lost 8 bases and J 0 bases, leaving 12 bases between the germline ends. The CDR3 here is CASRRGASTDTQYF. The CDR3 DNA reads TGTGCCAGCCGACGGGGCGCGAGCACAGATACGCAGTATTTT.

This sequence joins TRBV7-2 and TRBJ2-1; the D gene is possibly TRBD2 (6 bases). The J call may be incorrect, as the DNA end agrees better with TRBJ2-7. Looked up from germline, CDR1 is SGHTA and CDR2 is FQGNSA. This CDR3 has 15 amino acids. CDR3 protein: CASSFMAGSFGEQYF. The DNA of the CDR3 is TGTGCCAGCAGCTTCATGGCCGGGAGTTTTGGTGAGCAGTACTTC.

This clonotype was recorded at least ten times. V usage is TRBV5-6 and J usage is TRBJ1-5; 7 positions match TRBD1. The CDR3 totals 14 residues. V trimming: 4 bases; J trimming: 6 bases; junction bases outside the gene matches: 7. Germline CDR1 SGHDT, CDR2 YYEEEE. DNA for the CDR3: TGTGCCAGCAGCGCGCGGCAGGGGGTTCAGCCCCAGCATTTT. It translates to CASSARQGVQPQHF.

This clonotype was seen ten or more times. The chain uses TRBV20-1 and TRBJ1-2; the match to TRBD1 covers 11 bases. Per the germline V gene, CDR1 is DFQATT and CDR2 is SNEGSKA (reference sequence). The ends lost 6 bases at V and 4 bases at J; junction bases unmatched: 13. The CDR3 is 16 residues long. The CDR3 protein is CSALGSDRGRSYGYTF. Here the CDR3 DNA reads TGCAGTGCACTAGGATCGGACAGGGGGCGTAGCTATGGCTACACCTTC.

This clonotype turned up a few times. V and J are TRBV3-1 and TRBJ1-2; no firm D call. CDR3 length: 15 amino acids. The V gene lost 4 bases and the J gene lost 5 bases, with 17 bases spanning the gap. The germline V gene has CDR1 LGHDT and CDR2 YNNKEL (reference sequence). Here the CDR3 DNA reads TGTGCCAGCAGCCTGTCGTCTCTTCTTTTGTATGGCTACACCTTC. Protein product: CASSLSSLLLYGYTF.

There are many counts of this clonotype. The chain carries TRBV9 and TRBJ1-2; D is perhaps TRBD1 (5 bases). This CDR3 spans 12 amino acids. CDR1 is SGDLS, CDR2 YYNGEE, per germline. Trimming shortened V by 4 bases and J by 6 bases, and 10 bases separated the two germline ends. The CDR3 is CASSFGHDGYTF. The DNA for the CDR3 is TGTGCCAGCAGCTTTGGACATGATGGCTACACCTTC.

This clonotype was observed at least ten times. The J gene is TRBJ2-2, the V gene TRBV27; D is unclear. CDR1 MNHEY and CDR2 SMNVEV come from the germline V gene (reference sequence). CDR3 length: 14 amino acids. V dropped 2 bases and J dropped 4 bases, with 8 bases sitting between them. The CDR3 region is CASSLASGTGELFF. In DNA form, the CDR3 reads TGTGCCAGCAGTTTAGCGTCGGGCACCGGGGAGCTGTTTTTT.

This clonotype showed up many times. This chain links TRBV7-9 with TRBJ2-1; a possible D gene is TRBD2 (7 bases). Trimming took 7 bases from V and 6 from J, leaving 19 bases between them. Germline loops: CDR1 SEHNR, CDR2 FQNEAQ (reference sequence). CDR3 length: 15 amino acids. The DNA for the CDR3 is TGTGCCAGCATCCTACCCGGGGGGCTAGCCAATGAGCAGTTCTTC. It codes for CASILPGGLANEQFF.

This clonotype was seen repeatedly, ten times or more. This rearrangement joins TRBV7-9 to TRBJ2-7; 8 bases are shared with TRBD1. V gave up 1 base and J gave up 6 bases; unmatched junction bases: 5. The germline CDR1 and CDR2 sequences are SEHNR and FQNEAQ (reference sequence). The CDR3 consists of 14 residues. CDR3 DNA sequence: TGTGCCAGCAGCTTAGGGAGAGACAGGGGCGAGCAGTACTTC. Protein: CASSLGRDRGEQYF.